This T cell receptor beta chain was sequenced during a study of T cells in localized non-small cell lung cancer. Study-level results: Uninvolved adjacent lung had the highest recorded T cell clonality, with tumor below it. The appearance of a median 57 of the top 100 tumor clones was seen in adjacent lung.

TCRdb's copy holds only in-frame clones and misses some; the assay was immunoSEQ multiplex PCR. The sample includes 16,000 or so clones, roughly 91% seen only once; the top ten take under 4.5%. To note about this clone: Its antigen is still unknown.

From germline, CDR1 is KGHSH and CDR2 LQKENI. Losses at the gene ends were 6 bases for V and 4 bases for J; bases not matched to a gene: 14. The CDR3 is 18 amino acids. The sequencing used peripheral blood, collected before any cancer treatment. This sequence was found in a male donor older than 55 with stage II squamous cell lung carcinoma. The V call is TRBV18, the J call TRBJ2-5; TRBD2 aligns across 13 bases. Written as DNA, the CDR3 is TGTGCCAGCTCCCCTGACAGGCCGGGACTAGCGGGATCAGAGACCCAGTACTTC. As protein: CASSPDRPGLAGSETQYF.